What follows are 8 T cell receptor beta chains derived from one specimen sequenced in a study of T cell responses to AZD1222 COVID-19 vaccine. Method: immunoSEQ multiplex PCR; TCRdb's copy keeps in-frame clones and lacks some. The sample yields roughly 99,000 clones, 75% to 90% seen once. Sequencing was performed on peripheral blood, taken on day 0 of AZD1222 vaccination. The receptors stem from an adult in good health.

This chain uses TRBV7-2 with TRBJ1-3; D gene ambiguous. Trimming shortened V by 4 bases and J by 4 bases, and 17 bases separated the two germline ends. The V gene's germline CDR1 is SGHTA and CDR2 FQGNSA. The CDR3 is 16 residues long. CDR3: CASSSRGVREGNTIYF. CDR3 in DNA: TGTGCCAGCAGCTCCCGGGGTGTGAGGGAAGGAAACACCATATATTTT.

The chain carries TRBV4-1 and TRBJ2-1, with D tentatively TRBD2 (5 bases). The CDR3 has 13 amino acids. V was shortened by 0 bases and J by 6 bases, with 6 bases between the two germline ends. Germline CDR1 reads MGHRA; CDR2 reads YSYEKL. The CDR3 DNA is TGCGCCAGCAGCCAAGAGGCGGGCAATGAGCAGTTCTTC. This gives the protein CASSQEAGNEQFF.

The genes are TRBV29-1 and TRBJ2-3, with 8 positions matching TRBD2. V was clipped by 7 bases and J by 0 bases; unmatched bases: 12. The CDR3 spans 16 residues. Germline V CDR1 and CDR2: SQVTM, ANQGSEA. CDR3 in DNA: TGCAGCGCCCTGAGGGTAGCGGGGTGGAGCACAGATACGCAGTATTTT. The encoded protein is CSALRVAGWSTDTQYF.

The chain combines TRBV27 with TRBJ2-1, with TRBD2 matching over 9 bases. V was clipped by 6 bases and J by 8 bases; unmatched bases: 17. The CDR3 totals 17 residues. Germline CDR1 is MNHEY and CDR2 is SMNVEV (reference sequence). CDR3 loop: CASSLERRQRGADEQFF. Here the CDR3 DNA reads TGTGCCAGCAGCCTCGAGAGAAGACAGCGGGGGGCGGATGAGCAGTTCTTC.

The chain employs TRBV7-2 and TRBJ2-1; 8 bases agree with TRBD2. Germline V gene data show CDR1 as SGHTA and CDR2 as FQGNSA. The CDR3 has 15 residues. Trimming removed 1 base from V and 9 bases from J; junction bases left unmatched: 8. This CDR3 reads CASSLGRGGRAEQFF. For the CDR3, the DNA is TGTGCCAGCAGCTTAGGACGGGGGGGCAGGGCTGAGCAGTTCTTC.

This clone showed up just a few times. This chain uses TRBV28 with TRBJ1-6; D not certain. The germline gives CDR1 MDHEN, CDR2 SYDVKM. V was shortened by 8 bases and J by 9 bases, with 20 bases between the two germline ends. The CDR3 covers 15 residues. DNA for the CDR3: TGTGCCAGCGCATCTCCGCGAGGGAGTGGTTCACCCCTCCACTTT. It specifies CASASPRGSGSPLHF. Based on the CDR3 plus reference TRBV28 and TRBJ1-6, the full variable domain is DVKVTQSSRYLVKRTGEKVFLECVQDMDHENMFWYRQDPGLGLRLIYFSYDVKMKEKGDIPEGYSVSREKKERFSLILESASTNQTSMYLCASASPRGSGSPLHFGNGTRLTVT.

A single count supports this clone. This chain uses TRBV2 with TRBJ1-2; 10 nucleotides align to TRBD1. V was pared by 4 bases and J by 2 bases, with 4 bases of the junction left unmatched. CDR1 SNHLY and CDR2 FYNNEI come from the germline V gene. This CDR3 contains 15 residues. The CDR3 DNA reads TGTGCCAGCAGTGCCTGGACAGGGGGGAACTATGGCTACACCTTC. Its protein product is CASSAWTGGNYGYTF.

This clone was observed a single time. CDR3 DNA: TGTGCCAGCAGTGACAGGGATGTAGACACTGAAGCTTTCTTT. Its protein is CASSDRDVDTEAFF. This chain connects TRBV27 to TRBJ1-1; 7 nucleotides line up with TRBD1. J gave up 3 bases and V 5 bases, and 6 bases lay outside the gene matches. The CDR3 covers 14 residues. Germline V gene sequence: CDR1 MNHEY, CDR2 SMNVEV (reference sequence).